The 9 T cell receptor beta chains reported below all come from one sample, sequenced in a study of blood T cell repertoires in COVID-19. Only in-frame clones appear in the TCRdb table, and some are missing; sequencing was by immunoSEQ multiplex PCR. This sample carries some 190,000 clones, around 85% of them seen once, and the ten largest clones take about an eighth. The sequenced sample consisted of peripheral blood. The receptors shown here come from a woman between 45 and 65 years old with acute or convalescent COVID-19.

The CDR3 DNA reads TGTGCCACCAGCAGAGGGGCCTTCAAGGCCGGGGAGCTGTTTTTT. Its translation: CATSRGAFKAGELFF. The chain recombines TRBV15 with TRBJ2-2; unclear D gene. The V gene's germline CDR1 is LNHNV and CDR2 YYDKDF (reference sequence). CDR3 length: 15 amino acids. The germline V and J ends were trimmed by 1 base and 6 bases, with 12 bases remaining between them. The complete variable domain, with remaining parts taken from reference TRBV15 and TRBJ2-2, reads DAMVIQNPRYQVTQFGKPVTLSCSQTLNHNVMYWYQQKSSQAPKLLFHYYDKDFNNEADTPDNFQSRRPNTSFCFLDIRSPGLGDTAMYLCATSRGAFKAGELFFGEGSRLTVL.

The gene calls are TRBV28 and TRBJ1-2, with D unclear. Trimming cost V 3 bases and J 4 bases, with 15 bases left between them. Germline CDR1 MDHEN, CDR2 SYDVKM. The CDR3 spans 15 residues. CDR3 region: CASSLLPTTGYGYTF. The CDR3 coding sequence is TGTGCCAGCAGTTTGTTGCCGACCACGGGCTATGGCTACACCTTC.

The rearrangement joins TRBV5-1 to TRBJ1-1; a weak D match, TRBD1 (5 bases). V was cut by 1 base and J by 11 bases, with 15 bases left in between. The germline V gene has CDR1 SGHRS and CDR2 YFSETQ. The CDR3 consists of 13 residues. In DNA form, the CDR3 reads TGCGCCAGCAGCTTGATGCCCACAGGTGAGGCTTTCTTT. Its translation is CASSLMPTGEAFF.

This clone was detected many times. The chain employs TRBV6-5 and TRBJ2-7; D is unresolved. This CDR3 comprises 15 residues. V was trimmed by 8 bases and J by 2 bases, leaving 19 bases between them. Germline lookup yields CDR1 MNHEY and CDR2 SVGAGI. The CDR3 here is CASARSISQAYEQYF. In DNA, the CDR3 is TGTGCCAGCGCGCGTTCGATTAGCCAAGCCTACGAGCAGTACTTC.

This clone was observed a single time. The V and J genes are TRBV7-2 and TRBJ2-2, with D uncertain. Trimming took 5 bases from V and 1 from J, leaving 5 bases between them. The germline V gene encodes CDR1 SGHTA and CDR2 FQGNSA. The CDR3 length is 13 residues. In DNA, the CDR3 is TGTGCCAGCAGCCCAGTGAACACCGGGGAGCTGTTTTTT. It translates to CASSPVNTGELFF.

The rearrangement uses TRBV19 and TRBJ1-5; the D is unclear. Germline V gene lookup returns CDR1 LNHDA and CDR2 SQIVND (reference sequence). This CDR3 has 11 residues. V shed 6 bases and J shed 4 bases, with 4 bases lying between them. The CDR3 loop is CASSRNQPQHF. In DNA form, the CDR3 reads TGTGCCAGTAGCAGAAATCAGCCCCAGCATTTT.

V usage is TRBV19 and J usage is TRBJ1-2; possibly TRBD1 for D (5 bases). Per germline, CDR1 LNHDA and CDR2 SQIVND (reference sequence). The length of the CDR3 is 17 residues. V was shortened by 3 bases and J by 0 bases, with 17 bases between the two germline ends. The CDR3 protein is CASSILRGGPANYGYTF. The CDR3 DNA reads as TGTGCCAGTAGTATTCTCCGCGGGGGACCAGCTAACTATGGCTACACCTTC.

The CDR3 sequence is CASSIISAGMRNQPQHF. The DNA of the CDR3 is TGTGCCAGTAGTATAATTAGTGCAGGGATGAGGAATCAGCCCCAGCATTTT. V and J are TRBV19 and TRBJ1-5; D possibly corresponds to TRBD1 (5 bases). This CDR3 is built from 17 residues. Germline V CDR1 and CDR2: LNHDA, SQIVND (reference sequence). Trimming cost V 2 bases and J 4 bases, with 18 bases left between them.

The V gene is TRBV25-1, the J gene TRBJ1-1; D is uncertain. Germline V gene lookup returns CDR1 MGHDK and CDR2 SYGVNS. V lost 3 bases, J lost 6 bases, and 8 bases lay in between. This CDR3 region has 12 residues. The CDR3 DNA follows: TGTGCCAGCAGTGATCTAGGCGCTGAAGCTTTCTTT. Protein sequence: CASSDLGAEAFF.